Following are 22 T cell receptor beta chains from one sample sequenced in a study of control samples from healthy donors and cancer patients. The data were produced by immunoSEQ multiplex PCR, yet TCRdb's version contains in-frame clones alone and is incomplete. The sample consists of about 160,000 clones, about 94% of them appearing once. What was sequenced was blood. The receptors stem from a middle-aged woman in good health.

The chain has TRBV19 and TRBJ1-1, with a tentative D call TRBD1 (6 bases). Germline V gene lookup returns CDR1 LNHDA and CDR2 SQIVND (reference sequence). Trimming removed 3 bases from V and 6 bases from J, with 11 bases in between. This CDR3 has 13 residues. The CDR3 region is CASSIGRQAEAFF. The CDR3, as DNA: TGTGCCAGTAGTATCGGAAGACAGGCTGAAGCTTTCTTT.

For the CDR3, the DNA is TGTGCCAGCAGGTCGGTATCCGAGCAGTACTTC. This translates into CASRSVSEQYF. The rearrangement links TRBV6-5 to TRBJ2-7; D is unresolved. The CDR3 totals 11 residues. Germline CDR1 is MNHEY and CDR2 is SVGAGI. Trimming cost V 6 bases and J 6 bases, with 9 bases left between them.

This clone was observed a few times. The chain has TRBV19 and TRBJ2-2; D possibly matches TRBD1 or TRBD2 (5 bases each). With 5 bases removed from V and 7 bases from J, the gap between germline ends came to 11 bases. This CDR3 comprises 13 residues. CDR1 is LNHDA, CDR2 SQIVND, per germline (reference sequence). The CDR3 loop reads CASSFEGIGELFF. CDR3 sequence (DNA): TGTGCCAGTAGTTTTGAGGGGATCGGGGAGCTGTTTTTT.

Only a few counts were recorded for this clone. The V and J genes are TRBV7-2 and TRBJ1-2; 8 nucleotides align to TRBD1. This CDR3 contains 14 residues. V lost 1 base, J lost 6 bases, and 4 bases stayed unmatched. CDR1 and CDR2 (germline): SGHTA, FQGNSA. The CDR3 DNA reads as TGTGCCAGCAGCTTAGTCGGACAGGGCCATGGCTACACCTTC. Translated, it gives CASSLVGQGHGYTF.

This chain connects TRBV19 to TRBJ2-1; D may be TRBD1 or TRBD2 (6 bases each). This CDR3 comprises 16 residues. Germline loops: CDR1 LNHDA, CDR2 SQIVND (reference sequence). The V end lost 10 bases, the J end lost 0 bases, and 19 bases lay between the germline ends. The CDR3 sequence is CATRRGEISSYNEQFF. DNA of the CDR3: TGTGCCACTCGAAGGGGGGAGATAAGCTCCTACAATGAGCAGTTCTTC.

V is TRBV3-1 (or the pseudogene TRBV3-2) and J is TRBJ2-7; D not resolved. This CDR3 is built from 11 residues. The germline gives CDR1 LGHDT, CDR2 YNNKEL (reference sequence). Trimming stripped 1 base from V and 4 bases from J, with 2 bases between. CDR3 sequence: CASSQAYEQYF. For the CDR3, the DNA is TGTGCCAGCAGCCAAGCATACGAGCAGTACTTC.

The chain employs TRBV4-3 and TRBJ2-7; D gene uncertain. Trimming pared 4 bases from V and 6 bases from J, leaving 19 bases between. Germline loops: CDR1 LGHNA, CDR2 YSLEER. The CDR3 has 15 residues. The CDR3 sequence: CASSLSVTVSSEQYF. Here the CDR3 DNA reads TGCGCCAGCAGCCTTTCAGTTACCGTTAGTTCCGAGCAGTACTTC.

This chain uses TRBV30 with TRBJ1-2; a weak D match, TRBD1 (6 bases). V was shortened by 3 bases and J by 4 bases, with 12 bases between the two germline ends. In germline, CDR1 is GTSNPN, CDR2 SVGIG (reference sequence). CDR3 length: 13 amino acids. CDR3 in amino acids: CAWRERGGYGYTF. The CDR3 region has the DNA TGTGCCTGGAGGGAGAGAGGGGGCTATGGCTACACCTTC.

The rearrangement uses TRBV5-4 and TRBJ2-3, with D tentatively TRBD2 (6 bases). The germline V and J ends were trimmed by 4 bases and 2 bases, with 17 bases remaining between them. This CDR3 is built from 16 residues. The germline gives CDR1 SGHNT, CDR2 YYREEE (reference sequence). The CDR3 spells CASSLGTSMYTDTQYF. CDR3 sequence (DNA): TGTGCCAGCAGCCTAGGGACTTCTATGTACACAGATACGCAGTATTTT. The entire variable domain, with the rest obtained from reference TRBV5-4 and TRBJ2-3, is as follows: ETGVTQSPTHLIKTRGQQVTLRCSSQSGHNTVSWYQQALGQGPQFIFQYYREEENGRGNFPPRFSGLQFPNYSSELNVNALELDDSALYLCASSLGTSMYTDTQYFGPGTRLTVL.

The rearrangement joins TRBV10-1 to TRBJ2-3; 8 bases match TRBD1. The J segment lost 2 bases and the V segment lost 6 bases, leaving 4 bases of the junction unmatched. The germline CDR1 and CDR2 sequences are WNHNN and SYGVQD (reference sequence). This CDR3 comprises 14 residues. The CDR3 region is CASSGTGFTDTQYF. DNA for the CDR3: TGCGCCAGCAGCGGGACAGGCTTCACAGATACGCAGTATTTT.

This clone was observed a single time. The V gene is TRBV19, the J gene TRBJ1-5; D unresolved. V lost 10 bases, J lost 3 bases, and 13 bases lay in between. Per germline, CDR1 LNHDA and CDR2 SQIVND (reference sequence). The CDR3 totals 13 residues. The CDR3 region has the DNA TGTGCCACCTCTCAAGGAAACAATCAGCCCCAGCATTTT. This gives the protein CATSQGNNQPQHF.

The chain uses TRBV4-3 and TRBJ1-1, with 7 bases that match TRBD1. The V and J ends lost 3 bases and 8 bases, in that order; junction bases with no gene match: 9. CDR3 size: 14 residues. The V gene's germline CDR1 is LGHNA and CDR2 YSLEER. The CDR3 region is CASSHSLGDREAFF. The CDR3 DNA is TGCGCCAGCAGCCACTCTTTAGGGGACAGAGAAGCTTTCTTT.

This chain joins TRBV7-7 and TRBJ1-3; unclear D gene. This CDR3 comprises 15 residues. CDR1 and CDR2 (germline): SSHAT, FNYEAQ (reference sequence). The V end lost 5 bases, the J end lost 0 bases, and 11 bases lay between the germline ends. The CDR3 DNA reads as TGTGCCAGCAGCCAAAACTATGGCTCTGGAAACACCATATATTTT. This sequence encodes CASSQNYGSGNTIYF. The entire variable domain, with the rest obtained from reference TRBV7-7 and TRBJ1-3, is as follows: GAGVSQSPRYKVTKRGQDVTLRCDPISSHATLYWYQQALGQGPEFLTYFNYEAQPDKSGLPSDRFSAERPEGSISTLTIQRTEQRDSAMYRCASSQNYGSGNTIYFGEGSWLTVV.

CDR3 in DNA: TGCGCCAGCAGCCAAGATCTCTCCGGGGATGAGCAGTACTTC. It translates to CASSQDLSGDEQYF. V gene TRBV4-3 combines with J gene TRBJ2-7; D might be TRBD2 (5 bases). The CDR3 sequence is 14 residues long. The germline V gene encodes CDR1 LGHNA and CDR2 YSLEER. Trimming left V 0 bases short and J 7 bases short, with 13 bases between.

The genes are TRBV19 and TRBJ2-5; tentatively, D is TRBD2 (5 bases). This CDR3 spans 11 amino acids. Per germline, CDR1 LNHDA and CDR2 SQIVND (reference sequence). Between the trimmed V and J ends, which lost 6 bases and 5 bases, there was a span of 7 bases. The CDR3 nucleotides read TGTGCCAGTAGAGCGGAGGAGACCCAGTACTTC. This gives the protein CASRAEETQYF.

This rearrangement joins TRBV6-1 to TRBJ2-1; D unclear. Germline V gene sequence: CDR1 MNHNS, CDR2 SASEGT. V lost 2 bases and J 0 bases, leaving 23 bases between the germline ends. The CDR3 runs to 20 residues. In DNA form, the CDR3 reads TGTGCCAGCAGTGAAAGAGGCGTCCGAAATAGGGCGAGCTCCTACAATGAGCAGTTCTTC. Protein product: CASSERGVRNRASSYNEQFF.

This clone was seen once. This chain links TRBV15 with TRBJ1-2; no definite D call. The germline V gene has CDR1 LNHNV and CDR2 YYDKDF (reference sequence). The CDR3 has 17 amino acids. V was clipped by 5 bases and J by 0 bases, with 19 bases between them. This CDR3 reads CATSPQYRTEANYGYTF. DNA of the CDR3: TGTGCCACCAGCCCGCAATACCGGACGGAAGCTAACTATGGCTACACCTTC.

The rearrangement links TRBV7-9 to TRBJ2-3, with D unclear. Germline CDR1 is SEHNR and CDR2 is FQNEAQ (reference sequence). The V and J ends lost 7 bases and 0 bases respectively, with 14 bases between them. The CDR3 runs to 15 residues. The CDR3 is CASTRVFSSTDTQYF. CDR3 sequence (DNA): TGTGCCAGCACCCGGGTTTTCTCTAGCACAGATACGCAGTATTTT.

The rearrangement joins TRBV5-1 to TRBJ1-6; no firm D call. The ends were cut back, 0 bases at V and 0 bases at J, with 10 bases in the middle. The CDR3 is 17 residues long. Germline lookup yields CDR1 SGHRS and CDR2 YFSETQ. CDR3 in amino acids: CASSLGTASSYNSPLHF. CDR3 in DNA: TGCGCCAGCAGCTTGGGTACAGCGAGCTCCTATAATTCACCCCTCCACTTT.

The chain is built from TRBV7-2 and TRBJ1-4, with D tentatively TRBD1 (6 bases). The CDR3 loop spans 15 amino acids. Trimming cost V 5 bases and J 8 bases, with 18 bases left between them. Germline V gene data show CDR1 as SGHTA and CDR2 as FQGNSA. CDR3 amino acids: CASSPRGGGGEKLFF. CDR3 bases: TGTGCCAGCAGCCCTAGAGGGGGTGGTGGGGAAAAACTGTTTTTT.

The V call is TRBV18, the J call TRBJ1-1, with D unclear. Germline CDR1 KGHSH, CDR2 LQKENI. V gave up 0 bases and J gave up 8 bases, with 10 bases separating them. The CDR3 extends over 13 amino acids. The CDR3 region has the DNA TGTGCCAGCTCACCACCGAAGGAGGAAGAAGCTTTCTTT. Its protein is CASSPPKEEEAFF.

The rearrangement joins TRBV7-9 to TRBJ1-2; D gene unclear. Germline CDR1 SEHNR, CDR2 FQNEAQ (reference sequence). The CDR3 extends over 13 amino acids. Trimming stripped 9 bases from V and 6 bases from J, with 17 bases between. The chain's CDR3 is CASYSGGLDGYTF. The CDR3 coding sequence is TGTGCCAGTTACTCCGGAGGTTTGGATGGCTACACCTTC. Using reference TRBV7-9 and TRBJ1-2 for the parts outside the CDR3, the full variable domain is DTGVSQNPRHKITKRGQNVTFRCDPISEHNRLYWYRQTLGQGPEFLTYFQNEAQLEKSRLLSDRFSAERPKGSFSTLEIQRTEQGDSAMYLCASYSGGLDGYTFGSGTRLTVV.